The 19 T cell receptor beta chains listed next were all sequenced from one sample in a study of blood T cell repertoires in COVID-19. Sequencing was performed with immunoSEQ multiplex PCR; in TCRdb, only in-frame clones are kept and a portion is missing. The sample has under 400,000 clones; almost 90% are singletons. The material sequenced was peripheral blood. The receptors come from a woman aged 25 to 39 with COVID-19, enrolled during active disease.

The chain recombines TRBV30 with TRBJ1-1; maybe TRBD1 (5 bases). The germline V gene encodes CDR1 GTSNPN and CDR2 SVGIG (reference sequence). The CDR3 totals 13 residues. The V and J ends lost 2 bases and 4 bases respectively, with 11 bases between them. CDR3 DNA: TGTGCCTGGAGTCGACAGAAGAGCACTGAAGCTTTCTTT. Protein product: CAWSRQKSTEAFF.

The CDR3 region is CAWTSGRRETQYF. CDR3 bases: TGTGCCTGGACTAGCGGGAGGAGGGAGACCCAGTACTTC. V and J are TRBV30 and TRBJ2-5; 11 nucleotides agree with TRBD2. The CDR3 has 13 residues. The ends lost 4 bases at V and 5 bases at J; junction bases unmatched: 3. The V gene's germline CDR1 is GTSNPN and CDR2 SVGIG (reference sequence). The variable domain in full, completed from reference TRBV30 and TRBJ2-5, reads SQTIHQWPATLVQPVGSPLSLECTVEGTSNPNLYWYRQAAGRGLQLLFYSVGIGQISSEVPQNLSASRPQDRQFILSSKKLLLSDSGFYLCAWTSGRRETQYFGPGTRLLVL.

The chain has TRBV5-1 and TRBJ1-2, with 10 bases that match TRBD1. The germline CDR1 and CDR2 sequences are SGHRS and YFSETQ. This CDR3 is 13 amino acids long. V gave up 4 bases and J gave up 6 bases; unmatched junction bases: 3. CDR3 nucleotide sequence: TGCGCCAGCAGCACGGGACAGGGGAATGGCTACACCTTC. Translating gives CASSTGQGNGYTF.

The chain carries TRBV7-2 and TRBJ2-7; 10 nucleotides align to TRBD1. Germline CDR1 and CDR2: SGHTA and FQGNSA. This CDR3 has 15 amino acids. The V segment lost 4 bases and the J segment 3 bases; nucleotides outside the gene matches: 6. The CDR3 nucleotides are TGTGCCAGCAGCTCTCCGGGACAGGGGATCTACGAGCAGTACTTC. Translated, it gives CASSSPGQGIYEQYF.

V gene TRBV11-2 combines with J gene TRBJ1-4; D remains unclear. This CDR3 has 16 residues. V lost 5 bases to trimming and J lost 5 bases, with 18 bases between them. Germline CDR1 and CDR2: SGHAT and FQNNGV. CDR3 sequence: CASSRPGRGGNEKLFF. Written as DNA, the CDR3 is TGTGCCAGCAGCCGACCAGGCCGGGGAGGGAATGAAAAACTGTTTTTT.

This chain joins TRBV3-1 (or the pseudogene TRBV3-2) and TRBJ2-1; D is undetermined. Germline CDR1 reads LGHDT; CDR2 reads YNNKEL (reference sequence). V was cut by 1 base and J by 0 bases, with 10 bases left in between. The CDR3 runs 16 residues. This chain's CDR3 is CASSQGAKSSYNEQFF. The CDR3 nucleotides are TGTGCCAGCAGCCAAGGCGCCAAGAGCTCCTACAATGAGCAGTTCTTC.

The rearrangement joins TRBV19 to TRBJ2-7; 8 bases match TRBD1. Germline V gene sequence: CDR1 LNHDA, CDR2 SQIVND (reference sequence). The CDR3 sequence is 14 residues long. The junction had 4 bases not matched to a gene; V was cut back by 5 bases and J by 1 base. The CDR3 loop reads CASSRQGKSYEQYF. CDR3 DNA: TGTGCCAGTAGTCGACAGGGGAAATCCTACGAGCAGTACTTC.

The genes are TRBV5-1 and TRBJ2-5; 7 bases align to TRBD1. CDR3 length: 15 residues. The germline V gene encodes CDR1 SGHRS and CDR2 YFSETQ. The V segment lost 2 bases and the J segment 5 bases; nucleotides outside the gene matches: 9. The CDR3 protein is CASSLQTGLEETQYF. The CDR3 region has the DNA TGCGCCAGCAGCTTACAGACAGGGTTGGAGGAGACCCAGTACTTC.

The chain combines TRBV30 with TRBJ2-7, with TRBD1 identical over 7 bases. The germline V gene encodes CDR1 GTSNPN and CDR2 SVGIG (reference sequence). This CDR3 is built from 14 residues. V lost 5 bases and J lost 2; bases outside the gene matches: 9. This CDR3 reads CAWLPPQGAYEQYF. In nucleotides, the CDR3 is TGTGCCTGGTTACCACCGCAGGGGGCCTACGAGCAGTACTTC.

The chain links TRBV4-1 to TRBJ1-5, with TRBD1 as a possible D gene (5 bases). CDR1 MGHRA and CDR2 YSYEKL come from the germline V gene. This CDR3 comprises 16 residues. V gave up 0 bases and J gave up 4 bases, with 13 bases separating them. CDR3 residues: CASSQDGAGRNQPQHF. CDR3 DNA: TGCGCCAGCAGCCAAGATGGGGCAGGGCGGAATCAGCCCCAGCATTTT.

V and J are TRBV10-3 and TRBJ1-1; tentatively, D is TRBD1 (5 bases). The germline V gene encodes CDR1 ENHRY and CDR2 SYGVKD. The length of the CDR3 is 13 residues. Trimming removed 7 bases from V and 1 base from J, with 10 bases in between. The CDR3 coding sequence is TGTGCCATCATGGGGACTAGGAACACTGAAGCTTTCTTT. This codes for CAIMGTRNTEAFF.

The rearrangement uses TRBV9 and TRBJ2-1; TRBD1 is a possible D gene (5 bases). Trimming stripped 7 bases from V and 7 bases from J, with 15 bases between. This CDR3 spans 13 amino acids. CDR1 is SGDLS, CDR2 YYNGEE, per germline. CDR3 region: CASSPWGRNEQFF. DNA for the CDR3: TGTGCCAGCTCACCGTGGGGCCGAAATGAGCAGTTCTTC.

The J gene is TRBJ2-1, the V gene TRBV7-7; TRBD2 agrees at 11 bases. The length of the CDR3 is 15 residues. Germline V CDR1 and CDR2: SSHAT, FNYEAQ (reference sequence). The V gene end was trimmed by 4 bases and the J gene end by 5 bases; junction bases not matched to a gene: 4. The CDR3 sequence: CASSYGTSGDNEQFF. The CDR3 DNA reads TGTGCCAGCAGCTACGGGACTAGCGGCGACAATGAGCAGTTCTTC. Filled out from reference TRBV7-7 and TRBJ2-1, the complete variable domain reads GAGVSQSPRYKVTKRGQDVTLRCDPISSHATLYWYQQALGQGPEFLTYFNYEAQPDKSGLPSDRFSAERPEGSISTLTIQRTEQRDSAMYRCASSYGTSGDNEQFFGPGTRLTVL.

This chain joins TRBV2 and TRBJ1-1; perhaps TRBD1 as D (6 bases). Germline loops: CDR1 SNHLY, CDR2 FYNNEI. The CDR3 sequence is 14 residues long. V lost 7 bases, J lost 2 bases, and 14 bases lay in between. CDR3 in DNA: TGTGCCAGCAACCTACAGGGAACAAACACTGAAGCTTTCTTT. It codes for CASNLQGTNTEAFF.

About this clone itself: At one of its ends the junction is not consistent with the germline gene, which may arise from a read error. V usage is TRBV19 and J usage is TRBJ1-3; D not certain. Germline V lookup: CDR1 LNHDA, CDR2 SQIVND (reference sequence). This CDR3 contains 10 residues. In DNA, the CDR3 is TGTGCCAGCGGTACCGGTCCCCTCACCTTT. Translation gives CASGTGPLTF.

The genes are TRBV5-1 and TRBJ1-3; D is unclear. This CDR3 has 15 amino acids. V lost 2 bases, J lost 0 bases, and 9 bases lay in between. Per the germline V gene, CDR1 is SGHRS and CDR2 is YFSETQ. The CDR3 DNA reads TGCGCCAGCAGCTTCAACAGAGACTCTGGAAACACCATATATTTT. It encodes CASSFNRDSGNTIYF. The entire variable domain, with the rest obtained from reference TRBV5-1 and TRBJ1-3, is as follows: KAGVTQTPRYLIKTRGQQVTLSCSPISGHRSVSWYQQTPGQGLQFLFEYFSETQRNKGNFPGRFSGRQFSNSRSEMNVSTLELGDSALYLCASSFNRDSGNTIYFGEGSWLTVV.

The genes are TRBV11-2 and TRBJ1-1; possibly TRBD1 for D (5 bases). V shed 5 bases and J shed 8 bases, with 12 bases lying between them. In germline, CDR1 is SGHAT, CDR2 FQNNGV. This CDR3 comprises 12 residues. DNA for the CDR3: TGTGCCAGCAGCGAAACCACAGGAGAAGCTTTCTTT. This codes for CASSETTGEAFF. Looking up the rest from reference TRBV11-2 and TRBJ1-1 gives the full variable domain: EAGVAQSPRYKIIEKRQSVAFWCNPISGHATLYWYQQILGQGPKLLIQFQNNGVVDDSQLPKDRFSAERLKGVDSTLKIQPAKLEDSAVYLCASSETTGEAFFGQGTRLTVV.

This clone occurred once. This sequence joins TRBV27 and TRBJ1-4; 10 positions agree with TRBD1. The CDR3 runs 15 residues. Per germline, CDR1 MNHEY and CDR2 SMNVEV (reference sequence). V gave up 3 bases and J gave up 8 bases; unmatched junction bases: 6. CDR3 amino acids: CASSLGTGAQEKLFF. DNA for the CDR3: TGTGCCAGCAGTTTGGGGACAGGGGCCCAGGAAAAACTGTTTTTT.

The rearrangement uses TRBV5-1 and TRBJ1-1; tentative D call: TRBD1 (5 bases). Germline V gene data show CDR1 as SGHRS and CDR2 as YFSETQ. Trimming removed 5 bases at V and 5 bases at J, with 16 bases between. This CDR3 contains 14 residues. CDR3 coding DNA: TGCGCCAGCAGTCAGGGAGCGGGCGGTACTGAAGCTTTCTTT. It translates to CASSQGAGGTEAFF.